Shown below are 21 T cell receptor beta chains from a single sample sequenced in a study of blood T cell repertoires in COVID-19. Libraries were prepared by immunoSEQ multiplex PCR; TCRdb keeps only in-frame clonotypes and omits some of them. Of 300,000 to 350,000 clones listed, roughly 87% were seen once; the top ten hold roughly 8.9%. Source material: peripheral blood. The receptors originated from a man aged 25-40 years with COVID-19, enrolled during active disease.

The J gene is TRBJ2-5, the V gene TRBV6-2 or TRBV6-3, with TRBD2 as a possible D gene (6 bases). Germline loops: CDR1 MNHEY, CDR2 SVGEGT. This CDR3 has 15 amino acids. V was pared by 2 bases and J by 2 bases, with 12 bases between. This CDR3 is CASSYETAGQETQYF. DNA for the CDR3: TGTGCCAGCAGTTACGAGACTGCGGGGCAAGAGACCCAGTACTTC.

This chain links TRBV11-2 with TRBJ2-5; 8 nucleotides line up with TRBD2. Germline CDR1 and CDR2: SGHAT and FQNNGV. V dropped 0 bases and J dropped 7; count of bases not matched to a gene: 13. The CDR3 extends over 17 amino acids. The CDR3: CASSLDGGASFGGTQYF. DNA for the CDR3: TGTGCCAGCAGCTTAGACGGGGGGGCATCTTTCGGCGGGACCCAGTACTTC.

The chain has TRBV3-1 (or the pseudogene TRBV3-2) and TRBJ1-3, with D unresolved. CDR3 length equals 16 residues. Trimming removed 0 bases from V and 2 bases from J, with 11 bases in between. Germline CDR1 LGHDT, CDR2 YNNKEL (reference sequence). CDR3 nucleotides: TGTGCCAGCAGCCAAGATGCAGGTTTTGCTGGAAACACCATATATTTT. Translating gives CASSQDAGFAGNTIYF.

CDR3 nucleotide sequence: TGCGCCAGCAGCTTGGGGGACAGGGCTAACTATGGCTACACCTTC. Residues: CASSLGDRANYGYTF. The chain links TRBV5-1 to TRBJ1-2, with 9 bases identical to TRBD1. The CDR3 totals 15 residues. CDR1 and CDR2 (germline): SGHRS, YFSETQ. With V trimmed by 0 bases and J by 0 bases, 0 bases remained unmatched.

This sequence joins TRBV5-4 and TRBJ2-7, with D maybe TRBD1 (5 bases). Germline assignment: CDR1 SGHNT and CDR2 YYREEE (reference sequence). The CDR3 has 15 amino acids. Trimming shortened V by 4 bases and J by 5 bases, and 19 bases separated the two germline ends. The CDR3 is CASSPLFSGSHEQYF. The CDR3 nucleotides read TGTGCCAGCAGCCCCCTCTTTTCAGGGTCCCACGAGCAGTACTTC.

The chain uses TRBV2 and TRBJ1-2, with D hard to call. The CDR3 loop spans 13 amino acids. Germline loops: CDR1 SNHLY, CDR2 FYNNEI. Trimming shortened V by 1 base and J by 6 bases, and 9 bases separated the two germline ends. For the CDR3, the DNA is TGTGCCAGCAGTGAAGACTTTTCGAATGGCTACACCTTC. This translates into CASSEDFSNGYTF.

The chain employs TRBV9 and TRBJ1-2; the match to TRBD1 covers 11 bases. CDR1 SGDLS and CDR2 YYNGEE come from the germline V gene. V lost 4 bases, J lost 8 bases, and 4 bases stayed unmatched. The CDR3 is made up of 13 amino acids. The CDR3 nucleotides are TGTGCCAGCAGCCCGGACAGGGGGCACGGCTACACCTTC. This translates into CASSPDRGHGYTF.

This clone has more than one count but fewer than ten. The rearrangement uses TRBV4-2 and TRBJ1-6; 8 nucleotides agree with TRBD1. With V trimmed by 0 bases and J by 9 bases, 10 bases remained unmatched. The CDR3 length is 17 residues. Germline CDR1 and CDR2: LGHNA and YNFKEQ. The CDR3 DNA reads TGTGCCAGCAGCCAAGAGACCCTGGACAGGGCAGGTTCACCCCTCCACTTT. It is translated as CASSQETLDRAGSPLHF.

The chain has TRBV20-1 and TRBJ2-7; D is undetermined. Trimming removed 3 bases at V and 2 bases at J, with 14 bases between. This CDR3 has 14 residues. In germline, CDR1 is DFQATT, CDR2 SNEGSKA (reference sequence). The CDR3 region is CSASPETRTYEQYF. The CDR3 nucleotides read TGCAGTGCTAGTCCGGAGACTCGAACCTACGAGCAGTACTTC.

Comment on this clone: Other DNA variants within this sample encode the same CDR3. The chain joins TRBV7-2 to TRBJ1-5; 7 bases are shared with TRBD1. V lost 2 bases and J lost 5; bases outside the gene matches: 0. The CDR3 has 13 amino acids. The germline CDR1 and CDR2 sequences are SGHTA and FQGNSA. The CDR3: CASSLQGDQPQHF. CDR3 nucleotide sequence: TGTGCCAGCAGCTTACAGGGGGATCAGCCCCAGCATTTT.

The V and J genes are TRBV2 and TRBJ2-1; 8 bases map to TRBD1. The CDR3 runs 12 residues. V lost 4 bases and J lost 8; bases outside the gene matches: 1. Germline-derived CDR1 and CDR2 are SNHLY and FYNNEI. Here the CDR3 DNA reads TGTGCCAGCAGTGCGACAGGGGATGAGCAGTTCTTC. Its protein is CASSATGDEQFF.

This clone was recorded a few times. The chain recombines TRBV4-1 with TRBJ1-6; possible D gene TRBD1, 5 bases. There are 16 residues in the CDR3. V lost 2 bases and J 6 bases, leaving 14 bases between the germline ends. Germline lookup yields CDR1 MGHRA and CDR2 YSYEKL. CDR3 sequence reads: CASSQRSQGINSPLHF. The CDR3 nucleotides read TGCGCCAGCAGCCAACGGTCTCAGGGTATTAATTCACCCCTCCACTTT.

CDR3 sequence (DNA): TGTGCCAGCAGCCAAGGTGGGCAGGGGGACCAAAACCAGCATTTT. Its protein product is CASSQGGQGDQNQHF. The V call is TRBV4-2, the J call TRBJ1-5; 7 bases agree with TRBD1. Germline values: CDR1 LGHNA, CDR2 YNFKEQ. The trim removed 1 base at V and 12 bases at J, leaving 12 bases unmatched. This CDR3 has 15 amino acids.

V and J are TRBV6-2 or TRBV6-3 and TRBJ2-1; 11 bases line up with TRBD2. The CDR3 totals 14 residues. V gave up 2 bases and J gave up 7 bases; unmatched junction bases: 1. Germline CDR1 is MNHEY and CDR2 is SVGEGT. The CDR3: CASSYTSGSNEQFF. The CDR3 region has the DNA TGTGCCAGCAGTTACACTAGCGGGAGTAATGAGCAGTTCTTC.

This chain uses TRBV27 with TRBJ1-2; the match to TRBD1 covers 7 bases. This CDR3 contains 14 residues. Per germline, CDR1 MNHEY and CDR2 SMNVEV (reference sequence). The V and J ends lost 6 bases and 5 bases, in that order; junction bases with no gene match: 9. CDR3 sequence: CASSLRTGLYGYTF. The CDR3 region has the DNA TGTGCCAGCAGCCTCCGGACAGGACTTTATGGCTACACCTTC.

This chain uses TRBV7-9 with TRBJ2-1; 7 bases match TRBD2. The CDR3 is 15 amino acids. V trimming: 4 bases; J trimming: 4 bases; junction bases outside the gene matches: 7. CDR1 is SEHNR and CDR2 is FQNEAQ in the germline V gene (reference sequence). CDR3 coding DNA: TGTGCCAGCAGCTCGAGCGGGGCGGGATACAATGAGCAGTTCTTC. It specifies CASSSSGAGYNEQFF.

The rearrangement links TRBV11-3 to TRBJ2-5, with D hard to call. The V end lost 2 bases, the J end lost 4 bases, and 5 bases lay between the germline ends. This CDR3 is 12 amino acids long. Germline V gene data show CDR1 as SGHNT and CDR2 as YENEEA. The CDR3 coding sequence is TGTGCCAGCAGCTTAAACGGAGAGACCCAGTACTTC. Translating gives CASSLNGETQYF. Complete variable domain (other parts from reference TRBV11-3 and TRBJ2-5): EAGVVQSPRYKIIEKKQPVAFWCNPISGHNTLYWYLQNLGQGPELLIRYENEEAVDDSQLPKDRFSAERLKGVDSTLKIQPAELGDSAVYLCASSLNGETQYFGPGTRLLVL.

The J gene is TRBJ1-6, the V gene TRBV7-9; 9 bases are shared with TRBD1. With 4 bases clipped from V and 7 bases from J, the junction kept 8 bases outside the gene matches. The CDR3 sequence is 16 residues long. The germline V gene has CDR1 SEHNR and CDR2 FQNEAQ (reference sequence). This CDR3 is CASSSTDRGFNSPLHF. The CDR3 DNA sequence: TGTGCCAGCAGCTCAACGGACAGGGGTTTCAATTCACCCCTCCACTTT. Full variable domain (rest looked up from reference TRBV7-9 and TRBJ1-6): DTGVSQNPRHKITKRGQNVTFRCDPISEHNRLYWYRQTLGQGPEFLTYFQNEAQLEKSRLLSDRFSAERPKGSFSTLEIQRTEQGDSAMYLCASSSTDRGFNSPLHFGNGTRLTVT.

For this clone: The sample carries other DNA sequences with the same CDR3. The chain uses TRBV6-5 and TRBJ2-7; TRBD1 might be the D (6 bases). Trimming left V 0 bases short and J 2 bases short, with 11 bases between. CDR1 and CDR2 (germline): MNHEY, SVGAGI. CDR3 length: 15 residues. Here the CDR3 DNA reads TGTGCCAGCAGTTACTCAGGCAGGGGCACCTACGAGCAGTACTTC. Translating it yields CASSYSGRGTYEQYF.

CDR3 loop: CSVEDRGSSAYEQYF. The CDR3 nucleotides are TGCAGCGTTGAAGATCGGGGGAGTTCAGCCTACGAGCAGTACTTC. The chain is built from TRBV29-1 and TRBJ2-7; D perhaps matches TRBD2 (6 bases). V was pared by 0 bases and J by 2 bases, with 14 bases between. The length of the CDR3 is 15 residues. CDR1 is SQVTM and CDR2 is ANQGSEA in the germline V gene.

The chain joins TRBV6-5 to TRBJ1-2; 10 positions agree with TRBD1. Germline values: CDR1 MNHEY, CDR2 SVGAGI. The CDR3 is 15 amino acids. With 6 bases clipped from V and 2 bases from J, the junction kept 6 bases outside the gene matches. Here the CDR3 DNA reads TGTGCCAGCAGCTCGACAGGGGGCCAAAACTATGGCTACACCTTC. It translates to CASSSTGGQNYGYTF.